The following is a TCR beta chain sequence with its context. The CDR3 spans 13 residues. V gave up 1 base and J gave up 7 bases, with 10 bases separating them. Germline CDR1 and CDR2: LGHDT and YNNKEL (reference sequence). The entry originates in a study of control samples from healthy donors and cancer patients. Libraries were prepared by immunoSEQ multiplex PCR; TCRdb keeps only in-frame clonotypes and omits some of them. This table has 100,000 or so clones, 90% to 95% appearing once. The chain is built from TRBV3-1 (or the pseudogene TRBV3-2) and TRBJ1-2; D call uncertain. This TCR came from a woman in her twenties or thirties in good health. The sample taken for sequencing was blood. CDR3 coding DNA: TGTGCCAGCAGCCAAGCTATTCTGGGTGGCTACACCTTC. As protein: CASSQAILGGYTF.